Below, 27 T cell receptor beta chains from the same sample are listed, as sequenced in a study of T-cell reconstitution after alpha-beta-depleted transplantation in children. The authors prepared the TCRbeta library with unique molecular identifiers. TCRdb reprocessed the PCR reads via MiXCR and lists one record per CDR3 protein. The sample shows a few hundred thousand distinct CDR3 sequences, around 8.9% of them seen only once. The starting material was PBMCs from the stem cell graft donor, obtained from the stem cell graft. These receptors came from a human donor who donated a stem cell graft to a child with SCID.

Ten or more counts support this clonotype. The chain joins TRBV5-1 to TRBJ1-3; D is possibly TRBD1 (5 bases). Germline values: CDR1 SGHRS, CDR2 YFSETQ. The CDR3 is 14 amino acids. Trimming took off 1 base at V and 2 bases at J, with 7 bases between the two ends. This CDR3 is CASSLIGAGNTIYF. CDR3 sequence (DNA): TGCGCCAGCAGCTTGATAGGGGCTGGAAACACCATATATTTT. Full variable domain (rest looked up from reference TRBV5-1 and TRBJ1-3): KAGVTQTPRYLIKTRGQQVTLSCSPISGHRSVSWYQQTPGQGLQFLFEYFSETQRNKGNFPGRFSGRQFSNSRSEMNVSTLELGDSALYLCASSLIGAGNTIYFGEGSWLTVV.

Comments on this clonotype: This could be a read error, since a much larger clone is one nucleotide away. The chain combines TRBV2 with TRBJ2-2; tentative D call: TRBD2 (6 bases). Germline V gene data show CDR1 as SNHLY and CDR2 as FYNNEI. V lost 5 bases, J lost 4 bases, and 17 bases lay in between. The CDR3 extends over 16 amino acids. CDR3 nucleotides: TGTGCCAGCAGTCTACTAGCTAACACGATCACCGGGGAGCTGTTTTTT. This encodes CASSLLANTITGELFF.

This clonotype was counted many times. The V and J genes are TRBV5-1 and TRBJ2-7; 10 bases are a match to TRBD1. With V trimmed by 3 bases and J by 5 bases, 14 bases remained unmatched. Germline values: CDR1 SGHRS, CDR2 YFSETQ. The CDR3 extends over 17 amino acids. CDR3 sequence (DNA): TGCGCCAGCAGCTCCTGCTGCGTTGGGACAGGGGTCCACGAGCAGTACTTC. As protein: CASSSCCVGTGVHEQYF.

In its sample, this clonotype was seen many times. CDR3 sequence reads: CASSFSEDNQPQHF. The CDR3 region has the DNA TGTGCCAGCAGTTTCTCCGAGGATAATCAGCCCCAGCATTTT. The V call is TRBV12-3 or TRBV12-4, the J call TRBJ1-5, with D unclear. The CDR3 covers 14 residues. The V end was cut by 3 bases, the J end by 4 bases, with 10 bases between.

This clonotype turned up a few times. CDR3 bases: TGTGCCAGCAGCTTAGGTCGGGGGGTGGACGACGAGCAGTACTTC. Protein sequence: CASSLGRGVDDEQYF. The chain recombines TRBV13 with TRBJ2-7; TRBD2 agrees at 7 bases. This CDR3 contains 15 residues. V lost 0 bases and J lost 5; bases outside the gene matches: 7. Germline-derived CDR1 and CDR2 are PRHDT and FYEKMQ (reference sequence).

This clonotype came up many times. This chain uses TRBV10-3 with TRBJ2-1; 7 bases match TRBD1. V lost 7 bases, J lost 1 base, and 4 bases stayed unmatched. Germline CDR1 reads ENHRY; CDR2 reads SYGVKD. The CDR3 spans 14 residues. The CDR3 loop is CAIMARGSYNEQFF. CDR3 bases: TGTGCCATCATGGCCAGGGGGTCCTACAATGAGCAGTTCTTC.

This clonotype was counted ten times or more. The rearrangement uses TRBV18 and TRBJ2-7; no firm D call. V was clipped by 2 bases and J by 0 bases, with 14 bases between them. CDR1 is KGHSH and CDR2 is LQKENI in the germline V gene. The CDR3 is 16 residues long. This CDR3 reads CASSPFGQASSYEQYF. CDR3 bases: TGTGCCAGCTCACCATTCGGCCAGGCCAGCTCCTACGAGCAGTACTTC.

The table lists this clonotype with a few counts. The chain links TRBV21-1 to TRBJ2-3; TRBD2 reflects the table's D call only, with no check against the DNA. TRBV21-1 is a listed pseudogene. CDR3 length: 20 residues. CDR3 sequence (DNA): TGTGCCAGCAGCACCGGGGGACTAGCGGGGACGATCGGCGACACAGATACGCAGTATTTT. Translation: CASSTGGLAGTIGDTDTQYF.

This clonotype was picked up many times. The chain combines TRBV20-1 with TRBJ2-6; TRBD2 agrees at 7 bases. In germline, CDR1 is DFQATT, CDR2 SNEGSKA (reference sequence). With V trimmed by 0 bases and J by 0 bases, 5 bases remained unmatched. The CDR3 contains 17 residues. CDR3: CSARDSGRYSGANVLTF. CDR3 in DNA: TGCAGTGCTAGAGATAGCGGGCGGTACTCTGGGGCCAACGTCCTGACTTTC.

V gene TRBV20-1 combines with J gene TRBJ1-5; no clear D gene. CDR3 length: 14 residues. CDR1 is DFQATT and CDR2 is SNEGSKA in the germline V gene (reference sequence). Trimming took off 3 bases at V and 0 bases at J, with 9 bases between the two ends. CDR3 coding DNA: TGCAGTGCTAGTGGTAGCTATAGCAATCAGCCCCAGCATTTT. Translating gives CSASGSYSNQPQHF.

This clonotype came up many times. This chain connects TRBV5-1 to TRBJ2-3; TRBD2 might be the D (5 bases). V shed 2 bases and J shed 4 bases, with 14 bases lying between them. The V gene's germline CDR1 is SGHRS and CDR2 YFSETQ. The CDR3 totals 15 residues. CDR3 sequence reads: CASSFQEGLADTQYF. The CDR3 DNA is TGCGCCAGCAGCTTCCAAGAGGGATTGGCAGATACGCAGTATTTT.

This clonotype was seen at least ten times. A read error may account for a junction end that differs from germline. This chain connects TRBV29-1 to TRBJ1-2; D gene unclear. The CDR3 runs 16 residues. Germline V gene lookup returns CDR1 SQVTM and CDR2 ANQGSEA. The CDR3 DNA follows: TGCAGCGCTGAAGGGCCCGGACGGCTTCTAAACTATGGCTACACCTTC. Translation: CSAEGPGRLLNYGYTF.

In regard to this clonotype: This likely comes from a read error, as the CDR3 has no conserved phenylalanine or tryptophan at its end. In DNA, the CDR3 is TGTGCCAGCAGCTTAGAACACAGGGCTAATGATGAAGCTTTCGTT. Its translation is CASSLEHRANDEAFV. The gene calls are TRBV7-9 and TRBJ1-1, with D possibly TRBD1 on 6 matching bases. This CDR3 contains 15 residues. The germline CDR1 and CDR2 sequences are SEHNR and FQNEAQ (reference sequence). Trimming shortened V by 1 base and J by 7 bases, and 16 bases separated the two germline ends.

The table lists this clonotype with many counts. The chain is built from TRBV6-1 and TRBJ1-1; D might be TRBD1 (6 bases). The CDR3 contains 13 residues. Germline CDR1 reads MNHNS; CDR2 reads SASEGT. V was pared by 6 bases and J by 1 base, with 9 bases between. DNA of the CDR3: TGTGCCAGCAGGCTACAGGGGAACACTGAAGCTTTCTTT. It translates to CASRLQGNTEAFF.

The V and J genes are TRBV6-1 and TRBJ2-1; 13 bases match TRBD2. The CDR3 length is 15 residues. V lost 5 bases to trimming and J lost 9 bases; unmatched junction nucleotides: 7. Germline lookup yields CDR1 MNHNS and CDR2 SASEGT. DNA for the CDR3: TGTGCCAGCAGTCCGACTAGCGGGGGGCTCAGTGAGCAGTTCTTC. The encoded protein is CASSPTSGGLSEQFF.

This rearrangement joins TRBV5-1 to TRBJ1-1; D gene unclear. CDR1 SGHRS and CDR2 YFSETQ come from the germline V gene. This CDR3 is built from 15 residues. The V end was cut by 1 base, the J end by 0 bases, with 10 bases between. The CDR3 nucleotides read TGCGCCAGCAGCTTGTCTTGGCGGGTGAACACTGAAGCTTTCTTT. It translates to CASSLSWRVNTEAFF.

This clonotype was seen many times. CDR3 coding DNA: TGCAGCGTTGAAGGGGGCGGGGGGGCCCCAGAGACCCAGTACTTC. It is translated as CSVEGGGGAPETQYF. The V and J genes are TRBV29-1 and TRBJ2-5; TRBD2 agrees at 9 bases. V dropped 1 base and J dropped 4; count of bases not matched to a gene: 7. CDR1 and CDR2 from the germline V gene are SQVTM and ANQGSEA. The CDR3 is 15 residues long.

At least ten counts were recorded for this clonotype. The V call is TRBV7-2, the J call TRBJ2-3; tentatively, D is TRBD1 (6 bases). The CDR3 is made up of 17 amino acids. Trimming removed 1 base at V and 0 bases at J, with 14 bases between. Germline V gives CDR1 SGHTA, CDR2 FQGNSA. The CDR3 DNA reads TGTGCCAGCAGCTTAGTACAGGGAACTACTAGCACAGATACGCAGTATTTT. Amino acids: CASSLVQGTTSTDTQYF.

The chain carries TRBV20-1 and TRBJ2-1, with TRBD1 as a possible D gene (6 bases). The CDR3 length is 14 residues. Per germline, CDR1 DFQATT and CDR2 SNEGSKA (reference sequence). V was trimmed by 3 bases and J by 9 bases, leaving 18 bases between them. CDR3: CSASPGQSIGEQFF. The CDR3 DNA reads TGCAGTGCTAGTCCCGGACAGAGTATTGGTGAGCAGTTCTTC.

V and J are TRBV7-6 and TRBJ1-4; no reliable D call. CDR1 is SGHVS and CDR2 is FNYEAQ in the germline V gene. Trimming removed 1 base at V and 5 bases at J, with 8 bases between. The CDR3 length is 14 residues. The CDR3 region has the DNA TGTGCCAGCAGCTTAGTAGGCCAGAATGAAAAACTGTTTTTT. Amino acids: CASSLVGQNEKLFF.

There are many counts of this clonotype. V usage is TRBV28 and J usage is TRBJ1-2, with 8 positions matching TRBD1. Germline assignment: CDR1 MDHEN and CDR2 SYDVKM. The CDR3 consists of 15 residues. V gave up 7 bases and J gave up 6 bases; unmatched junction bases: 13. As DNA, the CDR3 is TGTGCCAGCAAGTTCCAGGGGGCTTTGGTTGATGGCTACACCTTC. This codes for CASKFQGALVDGYTF.

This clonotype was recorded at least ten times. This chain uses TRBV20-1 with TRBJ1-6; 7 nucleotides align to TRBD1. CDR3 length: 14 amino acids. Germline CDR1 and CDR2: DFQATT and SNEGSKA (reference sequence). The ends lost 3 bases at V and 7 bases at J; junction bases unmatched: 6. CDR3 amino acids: CSARRQGGNSPLHF. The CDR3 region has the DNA TGCAGTGCTAGGCGGCAGGGGGGAAATTCACCCCTCCACTTT.

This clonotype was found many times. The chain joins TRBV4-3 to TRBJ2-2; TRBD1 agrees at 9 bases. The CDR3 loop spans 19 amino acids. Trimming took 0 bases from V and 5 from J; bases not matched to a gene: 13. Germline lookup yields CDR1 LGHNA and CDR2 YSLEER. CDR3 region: CASSQDTRHRGRETGELFF. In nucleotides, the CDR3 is TGCGCCAGCAGCCAAGATACGCGACACAGGGGGCGGGAAACCGGGGAGCTGTTTTTT.

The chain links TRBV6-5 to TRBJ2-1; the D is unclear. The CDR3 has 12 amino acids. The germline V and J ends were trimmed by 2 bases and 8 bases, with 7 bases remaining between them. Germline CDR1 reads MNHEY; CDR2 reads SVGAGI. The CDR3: CASSYPGYEQFF. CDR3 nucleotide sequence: TGTGCCAGCAGTTACCCCGGCTATGAGCAGTTCTTC.

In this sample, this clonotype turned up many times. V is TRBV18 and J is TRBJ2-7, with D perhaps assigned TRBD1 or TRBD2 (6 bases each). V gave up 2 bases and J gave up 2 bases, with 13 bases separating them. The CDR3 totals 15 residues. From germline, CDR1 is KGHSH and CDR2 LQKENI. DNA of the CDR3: TGTGCCAGCTCACCAAGGGGGGCGAGTCCCTACGAGCAGTACTTC. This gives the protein CASSPRGASPYEQYF.

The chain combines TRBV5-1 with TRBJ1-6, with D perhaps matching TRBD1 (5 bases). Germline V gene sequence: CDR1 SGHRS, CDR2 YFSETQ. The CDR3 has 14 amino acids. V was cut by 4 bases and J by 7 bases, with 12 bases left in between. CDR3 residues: CASSPGRSNSPLHF. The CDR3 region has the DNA TGCGCCAGCAGCCCGGGGCGGTCCAATTCACCCCTCCACTTT.

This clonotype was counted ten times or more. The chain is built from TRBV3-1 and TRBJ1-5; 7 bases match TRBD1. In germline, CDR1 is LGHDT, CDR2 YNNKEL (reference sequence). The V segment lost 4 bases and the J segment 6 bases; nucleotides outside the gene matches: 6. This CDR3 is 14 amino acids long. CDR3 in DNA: TGTGCCAGCAGCCCCAGTACAGGGGTTCAGCCCCAGCATTTT. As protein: CASSPSTGVQPQHF.